The sequence of this T cell receptor beta chain was determined in a study of shared clonotypes between healthy human individuals. General study results and limits: Memory subsets had estimated richness that was generally smaller than that of naive subsets.

Germline V CDR1 and CDR2: MNHNS, SASEGT. The CDR3 runs 15 residues. Between the trimmed V and J ends, which lost 8 bases and 4 bases, there was a span of 21 bases. Naive CD8 cells lacked CD45RO and underwent positive selection for CCR7, leaving out terminally differentiated effector memory CD45RA+ cells. Measured with immunoSEQ multiplex PCR; TCRdb has only the in-frame clones, and not every one. Here the sample spans about 750,000 clones, around 93% being singletons. For this clone: No antigen is known for it.

V and J are TRBV6-1 and TRBJ2-7; D call uncertain. Material: naive CD8+ T cells sorted from blood. The sequence was collected from a man aged 25 to 40 in good health. Here the CDR3 reads CASDTQPGRQYEQYF. DNA of the CDR3: TGTGCCAGCGACACCCAGCCCGGACGGCAGTACGAGCAGTACTTC.